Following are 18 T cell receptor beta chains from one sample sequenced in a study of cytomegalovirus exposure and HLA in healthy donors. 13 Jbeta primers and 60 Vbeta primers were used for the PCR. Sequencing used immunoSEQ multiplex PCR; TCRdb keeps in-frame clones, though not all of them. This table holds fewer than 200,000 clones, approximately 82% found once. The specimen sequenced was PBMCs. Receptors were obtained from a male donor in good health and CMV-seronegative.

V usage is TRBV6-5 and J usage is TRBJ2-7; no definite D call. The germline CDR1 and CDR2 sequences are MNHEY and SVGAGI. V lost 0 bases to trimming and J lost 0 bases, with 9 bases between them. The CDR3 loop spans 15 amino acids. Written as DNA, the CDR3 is TGTGCCAGCAGTTACTCGAGGAGAAGCTCCTACGAGCAGTACTTC. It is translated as CASSYSRRSSYEQYF.

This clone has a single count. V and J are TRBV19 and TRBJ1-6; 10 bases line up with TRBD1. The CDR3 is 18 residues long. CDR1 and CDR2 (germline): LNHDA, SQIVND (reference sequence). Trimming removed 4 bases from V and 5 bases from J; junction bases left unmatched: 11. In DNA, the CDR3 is TGTGCCAGTAGTACGTTACGGGACAGGGGTGGACATAATTCACCCCTCCACTTT. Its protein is CASSTLRDRGGHNSPLHF.

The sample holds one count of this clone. CDR3 nucleotides: TGTGCCAGCAGCGTAAGGGGGTACGAGCAGTACTTC. This codes for CASSVRGYEQYF. V is TRBV5-6 and J is TRBJ2-7; a possible D gene is TRBD1 (6 bases). The germline V gene encodes CDR1 SGHDT and CDR2 YYEEEE. This CDR3 has 12 residues. V was clipped by 4 bases and J by 4 bases, with 9 bases between them.

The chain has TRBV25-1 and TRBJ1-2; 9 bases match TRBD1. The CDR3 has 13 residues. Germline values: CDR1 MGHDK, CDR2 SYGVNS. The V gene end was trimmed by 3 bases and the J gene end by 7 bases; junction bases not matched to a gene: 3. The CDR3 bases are TGTGCCAGCAGTGACCGGGACAGGGCTGGCTACACCTTC. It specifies CASSDRDRAGYTF.

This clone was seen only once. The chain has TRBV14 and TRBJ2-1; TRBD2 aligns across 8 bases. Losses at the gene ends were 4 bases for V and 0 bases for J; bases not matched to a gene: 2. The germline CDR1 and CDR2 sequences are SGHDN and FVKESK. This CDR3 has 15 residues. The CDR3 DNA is TGTGCCAGCAGCCCGCTAGCGGGCTCCTACAATGAGCAGTTCTTC. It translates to CASSPLAGSYNEQFF.

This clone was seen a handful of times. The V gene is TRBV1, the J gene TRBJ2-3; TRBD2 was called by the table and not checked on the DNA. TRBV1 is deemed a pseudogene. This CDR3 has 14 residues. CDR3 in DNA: TGCACCAGCGCGACTAGAAGGGTGGCAGATACGCAGTATTTT. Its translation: CTSATRRVADTQYF.

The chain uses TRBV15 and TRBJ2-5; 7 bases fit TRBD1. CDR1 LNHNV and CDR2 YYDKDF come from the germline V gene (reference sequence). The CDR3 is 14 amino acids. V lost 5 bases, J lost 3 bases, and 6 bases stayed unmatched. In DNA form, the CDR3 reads TGTGCCACCAGCCAAGGGACAGCAAAAGAGACCCAGTACTTC. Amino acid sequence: CATSQGTAKETQYF.

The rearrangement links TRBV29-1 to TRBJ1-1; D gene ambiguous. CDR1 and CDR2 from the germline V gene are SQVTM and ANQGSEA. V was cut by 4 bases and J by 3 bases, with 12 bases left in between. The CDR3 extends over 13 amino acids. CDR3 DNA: TGCAGCGTTGCTCGAGTAGAAGACACTGAAGCTTTCTTT. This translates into CSVARVEDTEAFF.

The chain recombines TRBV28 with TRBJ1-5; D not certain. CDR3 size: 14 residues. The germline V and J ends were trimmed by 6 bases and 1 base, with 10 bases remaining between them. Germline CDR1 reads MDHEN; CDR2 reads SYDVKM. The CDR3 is CASSRRGSNQPQHF. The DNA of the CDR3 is TGTGCCAGCAGCCGACGGGGAAGCAATCAGCCCCAGCATTTT.

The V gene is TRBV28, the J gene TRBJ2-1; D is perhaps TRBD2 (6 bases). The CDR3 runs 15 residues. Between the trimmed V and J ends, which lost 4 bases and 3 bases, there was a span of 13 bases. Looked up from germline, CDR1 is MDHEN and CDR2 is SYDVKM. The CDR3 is CASSSAGSVYNEQFF. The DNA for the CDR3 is TGTGCCAGCAGTTCGGCCGGGAGTGTCTACAATGAGCAGTTCTTC.

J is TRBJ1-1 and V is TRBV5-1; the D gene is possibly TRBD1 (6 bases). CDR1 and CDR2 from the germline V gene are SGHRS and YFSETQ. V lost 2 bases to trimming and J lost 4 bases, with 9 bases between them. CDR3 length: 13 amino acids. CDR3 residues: CASSLTGFTEAFF. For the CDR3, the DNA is TGCGCCAGCAGCTTAACAGGGTTCACTGAAGCTTTCTTT. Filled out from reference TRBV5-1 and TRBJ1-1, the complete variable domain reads KAGVTQTPRYLIKTRGQQVTLSCSPISGHRSVSWYQQTPGQGLQFLFEYFSETQRNKGNFPGRFSGRQFSNSRSEMNVSTLELGDSALYLCASSLTGFTEAFFGQGTRLTVV.

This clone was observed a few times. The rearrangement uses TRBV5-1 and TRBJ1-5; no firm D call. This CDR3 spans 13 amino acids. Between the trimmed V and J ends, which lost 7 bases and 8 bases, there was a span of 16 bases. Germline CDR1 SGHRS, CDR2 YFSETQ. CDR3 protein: CASPLVVVEPQHF. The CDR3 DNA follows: TGCGCCAGCCCCTTGGTTGTCGTTGAGCCCCAGCATTTT.

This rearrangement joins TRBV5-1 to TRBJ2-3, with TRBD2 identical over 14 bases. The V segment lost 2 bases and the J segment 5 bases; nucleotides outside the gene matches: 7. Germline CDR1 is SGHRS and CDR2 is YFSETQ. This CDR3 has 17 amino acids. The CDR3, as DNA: TGCGCCAGCAGCTTCGGACTAGCGGGAGGTGGGCAAGATACGCAGTATTTT. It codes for CASSFGLAGGGQDTQYF.

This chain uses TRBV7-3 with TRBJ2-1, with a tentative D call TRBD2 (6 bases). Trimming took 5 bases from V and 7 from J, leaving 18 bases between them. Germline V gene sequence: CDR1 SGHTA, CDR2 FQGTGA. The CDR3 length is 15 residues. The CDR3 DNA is TGTGCCAGCAGCCCTCTGAGGAGGGCCAAGAATGAGCAGTTCTTC. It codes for CASSPLRRAKNEQFF. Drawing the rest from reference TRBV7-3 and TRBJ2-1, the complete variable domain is GAGVSQTPSNKVTEKGKYVELRCDPISGHTALYWYRQSLGQGPEFLIYFQGTGAADDSGLPNDRFFAVRPEGSVSTLKIQRTERGDSAVYLCASSPLRRAKNEQFFGPGTRLTVL.

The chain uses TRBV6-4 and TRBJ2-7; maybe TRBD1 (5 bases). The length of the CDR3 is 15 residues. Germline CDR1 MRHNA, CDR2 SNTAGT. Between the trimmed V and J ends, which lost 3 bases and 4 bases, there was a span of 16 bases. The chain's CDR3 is CASSDQGPYTYEQYF. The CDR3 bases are TGTGCCAGCAGTGATCAGGGCCCCTATACATACGAGCAGTACTTC.

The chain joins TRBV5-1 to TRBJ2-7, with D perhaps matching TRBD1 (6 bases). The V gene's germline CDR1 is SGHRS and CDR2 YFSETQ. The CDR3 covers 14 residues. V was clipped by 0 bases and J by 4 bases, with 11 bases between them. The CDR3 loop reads CASSLEGVGYEQYF. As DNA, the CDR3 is TGCGCCAGCAGCTTGGAGGGGGTGGGGTACGAGCAGTACTTC.

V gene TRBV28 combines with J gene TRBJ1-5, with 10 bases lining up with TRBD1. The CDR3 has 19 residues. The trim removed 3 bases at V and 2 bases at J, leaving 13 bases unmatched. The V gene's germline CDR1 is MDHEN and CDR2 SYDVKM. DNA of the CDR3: TGTGCCAGCAGTTTCCTACGGCGGGACAGGGGCTTCCGCAATCAGCCCCAGCATTTT. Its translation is CASSFLRRDRGFRNQPQHF.

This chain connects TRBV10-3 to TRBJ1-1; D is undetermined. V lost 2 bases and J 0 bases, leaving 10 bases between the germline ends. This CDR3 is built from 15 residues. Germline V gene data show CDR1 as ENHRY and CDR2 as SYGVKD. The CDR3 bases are TGTGCCATCAGTGAGGCTGGCAGATTGAACACTGAAGCTTTCTTT. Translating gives CAISEAGRLNTEAFF.